The present T cell receptor beta chain was sequenced within a study of cytomegalovirus exposure and HLA in healthy donors (dated by TCRdb to 2016 to 2017). For the study in its entirety: An earlier analysis of more than 550 of the donors reported 276 Gb of sequence data and 117 million unique TCR beta sequences obtained from about 200 million T cells. Donor age, sex, ethnicity and CMV serostatus were compiled alongside the repertoire data. The aim of the study was to test whether cataloging public T cell receptors could identify signatures of past pathogen exposure. Rather than using new phenotypic data, the later analysis identified candidate immune exposures from TCR beta sequences and from how often those sequences occurred across donors. The number of donors typed differed by locus, with roughly 629-640 for A, B, C, DRB1 and DQB1, roughly 520 for DQA1, about 610 for DPA1, and around 450 for DPB1. The study used immunosequencing to profile the T cell repertoires of under 700 subjects and linked those repertoires to cytomegalovirus serostatus. Among 398 genotyped donors of the cohort, an average of roughly 230,000 unique TCR beta nucleotide sequences was sequenced per donor, of which 15% to 20% were non-productive. To predict cytomegalovirus infection status, the study brought together high-throughput TCR immunosequencing, statistical association of individual TCRs with disease status, and machine learning. In a later analysis, previously published TCR beta repertoires from 666 donors were re-analyzed and high-resolution HLA genotyping was added so that TCR occurrence patterns could be studied. An early release that covered roughly 600 HLA-typed donors contained about 290 gigabases of sequencing data and tens of millions of unique TCR sequences. In addition to the first cohort of 666 subjects, a separate validation cohort of about 120 different subjects was used. Five DR-DQ haplotypes were handled as single units for association and clustering because linkage in the cohort was strong. A later genetic analysis used genome-wide SNP genotypes for about three fifths of the 666 donors, treating that subset as a discovery cohort. HLA typing included class I and class II loci at four-digit resolution. Every discovery cohort repertoire had been produced on one sequencing platform. Of the approximately 400 genotyped donors, 65% to 90% were placed in the genetic ancestry cluster associated with self-reported Caucasian donors. An earlier analysis of several hundred of the donors used high-throughput TCR beta sequencing to judge whether each TCR beta V gene segment behaved as functional or pseudogenic. Results and caveats for the whole study, not just this receptor: Because HLA typing was unavailable for some donors at each locus, only the typed subset was used in association tests. Strong co-occurrence of HLA alleles, especially DR and DQ, made assigning TCR associations to individual alleles difficult. A further reported finding was that TCR beta sequences accurately predicted the HLA-A and HLA-B alleles for most subjects in the first cohort. Several of the top co-occurrence clusters appeared to be linked to parvovirus B19, influenza, CMV and Epstein-Barr virus, according to a later analysis. The classifier was reported to diagnose cytomegalovirus status with high specificity and sensitivity in both the original cohort and the validation cohort. While some public TCRs were present in many individuals, most TCR sequences turned up only very rarely across donors. This cohort had only TCR beta chains sequenced, and the lack of alpha or paired-chain data limited which features could be detected. According to a later analysis, most CMV-associated TCR beta chains appeared to be HLA-restricted, and the HLA associations seemed to be driven largely by CMV exposure. It was suggested by the authors that the approach could potentially be generalized to other disease states and immunological phenotypes. Some IMGT-functional V segments, including TRBV6-2 and TRBV6-3, could not be told apart with the 87-base-pair reads, so those segments were excluded. Correlated functional status among segregating V segments might reflect linkage disequilibrium, but an unknown experimental factor could not be ruled out. In a later genetic analysis, fewer N-insertions in productive TCRs were reported among donors in an Asian-associated ancestry cluster than the approximately 710-donor mean. In a later analysis, HLA-associated TCR beta chains were found to be more clonally expanded and to have lower generation probabilities than equally common non-associated chains. Roughly 17 rarely observed V segments, including chromosome 9 orphons, were excluded from the earlier analysis of almost 600 of the donors because counts were too low. In vitro tests confirmed that a few of the cytomegalovirus-associated TCR beta chains recognize cytomegalovirus antigens. A total of roughly 160 TCR beta chains were listed by the study as associated with cytomegalovirus. Presence/absence analyses assumed roughly uniform sequencing depth across donors, an assumption that may not hold. For the cohort, immune exposure information was limited to CMV serostatus. Specific HLA alleles were associated with 16,951 TCR beta sequences at a false discovery rate of 0.05 in a later analysis. In a later genetic analysis, a missense DCLRE1C variant was associated with V-gene and J-gene trimming of TCR beta chains, and the association was replicated in an independent cohort. A cluster of highly shared sequence variants was judged likely to represent a technical artifact of the sequencing pipeline. In an earlier analysis of more than 450 of the donors, most TCR beta V segments were observed in productive rearrangements about 87% or about 30% of the time, broadly matching IMGT annotations. In a later analysis, the rate of TCR association differed among HLA loci, with DRB1 alleles having the most associated TCRs and HLA-C alleles having the fewest.

The cohort was made up of approximately 670 healthy bone marrow donors. At the time of sampling, all cohort members were nominally healthy, though unrecorded immune exposures were likely present. The donor tested CMV seronegative and was one of the 352 seronegative cohort members. A peripheral blood sample was collected from each donor, and TCR beta sequencing was performed on peripheral blood mononuclear cells. The Qiagen DNeasy Blood Extraction Kit was used to extract genomic DNA from the blood cell samples. A remark on this clone: Its antigen is still unknown. Base qualities are not recorded, but no much larger clone differs from it by a single base.

CDR1 and CDR2, per the germline V gene, are MDHEN and SYDVKM. Trimming costs V 4 bases and J 4 bases, and their ends lie 4 bases apart. The CDR3 starts with the cysteine, ends with the phenylalanine, and has 11 residues. The sequence is cut down to CDR3 DNA, 33 bases in frame from base 1. Libraries were prepared through the immunoSEQ multiplex PCR assay. A mixture of 60 forward primers for TCR Vbeta segments and 13 reverse primers for TCR Jbeta segments was used in the multiplex PCR. The CDR3 region of rearranged TCR beta genes was amplified from genomic DNA with a multiplex PCR assay. The amplified TCR beta libraries were sequenced on the Illumina HiSeq System as 87-base-pair reads. Regarding the original processing steps: A later analysis counted approximately 74 million unique TCR beta chains across the 650 to 800 repertoires, and approximately 11 million of these chains were shared by at least two donors. A nearest-neighbor algorithm error-corrected the raw reads and collapsed the reads into unique sequences, merging closely related sequences to remove PCR and sequencing errors. To assign V, D and J gene segments, CDR3 sequences were aligned to IMGT reference sequences. For a sequence to be retained, a match of at least six nucleotides was required to both a V gene segment and a J gene segment. Rearrangements were classified as productive when the CDR3 lacked stop codons and remained in frame with V and J, and all other rearrangements were classified as non-productive. Following IMGT convention, CDR3 was defined as the stretch from the second conserved V-encoded cysteine up to the conserved J-encoded phenylalanine. The earlier analysis of about 620 of the donors excluded sequences that lacked an unambiguous match to a single V gene segment. In an earlier analysis of roughly 500 of the donors, V segments were called functional above 56.7% productive rearrangements and were called segregating when the between-donor standard deviation exceeded 5%. A statistical classification framework was built for diagnosing cytomegalovirus status from the catalog of TCR beta chain sequences. A later analysis assigned V and J genes by comparing TCR nucleotide sequences with IMGT/GENE-DB human TR gene sequences. Using the TCRdist pipeline, a later analysis assigned CDR3 sequences along with most-parsimonious VDJ recombination scenarios. In a later analysis, each TCR beta chain was defined by its CDR3 amino acid sequence together with its V-gene family, and reads without a unique V-gene family were excluded. A later analysis removed 550 to 700 highly shared, low-generation-probability nucleotide sequences to deal with suspected cross-contamination and a sequencing artifact. In a later analysis, a clonal expansion index for each public chain was calculated from normalized within-repertoire ranks of inferred template counts. In a later analysis, generation probabilities were computed with a VDJ recombination model fitted to out-of-frame rearrangements, and the resulting probabilities were checked against IGoR. Hypergeometric tests were used in a later analysis to score TCR-TCR, TCR-HLA and TCR-CMV co-occurrence, with a repertoire-size bias correction applied to the TCR pairs. In a later analysis, false discovery rates were estimated by permuting HLA or CMV assignments 20 times. In a later analysis, co-occurring TCRs were grouped with DBSCAN, and TCRdist sequence similarity was added when clustering was performed within HLA-allele-positive subsets. Co-occurrence clustering excluded repertoires with fewer than 30,000 or more than 120,000 public chains, plus five with anomalous nucleotide sharing. Not all clones reach the TCRdb copy of this immuneACCESS table, which keeps in-frame sequences only. Checked studies attribute under half of the gap to unresolved V genes and leave the rest unexplained. V and J calls and clone size come straight from that table; D and trimming were deduced from the DNA. This sample has some 170,000 clones in its table, and roughly 80% of those were observed once. 3.5% to 5% of the sample comes from the top ten.

This chain joins TRBV28 to TRBJ1-2; a confident D gene designation cannot be given. This receptor was taken from a man aged 35-49 years in good health and CMV-seronegative. Material for sequencing was PBMCs. The DNA reads as follows: TGTGCCAGCAGTTACACCTATGGCTACACCTTC. Translation gives CASSYTYGYTF.